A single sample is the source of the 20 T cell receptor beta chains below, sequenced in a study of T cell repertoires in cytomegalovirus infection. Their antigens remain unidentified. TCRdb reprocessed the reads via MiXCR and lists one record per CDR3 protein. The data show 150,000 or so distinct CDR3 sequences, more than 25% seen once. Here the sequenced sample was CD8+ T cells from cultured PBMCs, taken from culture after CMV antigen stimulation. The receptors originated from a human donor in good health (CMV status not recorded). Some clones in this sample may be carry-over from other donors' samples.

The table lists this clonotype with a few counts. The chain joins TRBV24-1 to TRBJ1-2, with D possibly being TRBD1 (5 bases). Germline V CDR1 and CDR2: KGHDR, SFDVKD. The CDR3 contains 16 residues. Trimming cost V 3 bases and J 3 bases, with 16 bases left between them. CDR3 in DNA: TGTGCCACCAGTGATGAACAGGCCGGTAGTGACTATGGCTACACCTTC. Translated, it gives CATSDEQAGSDYGYTF.

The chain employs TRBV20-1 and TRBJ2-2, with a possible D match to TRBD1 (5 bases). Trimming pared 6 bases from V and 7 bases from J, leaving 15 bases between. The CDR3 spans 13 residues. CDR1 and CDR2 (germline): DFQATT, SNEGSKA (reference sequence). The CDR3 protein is CSARGHSVGELFF. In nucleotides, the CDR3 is TGCAGTGCAAGGGGTCACTCCGTCGGGGAGCTGTTTTTT.

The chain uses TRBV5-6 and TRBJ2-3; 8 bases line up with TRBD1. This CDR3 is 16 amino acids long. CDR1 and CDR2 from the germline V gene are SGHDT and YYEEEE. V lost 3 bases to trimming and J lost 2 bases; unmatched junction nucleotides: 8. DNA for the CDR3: TGTGCCAGCAGCTATACAGGGGGAGGTAACACAGATACGCAGTATTTT. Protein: CASSYTGGGNTDTQYF. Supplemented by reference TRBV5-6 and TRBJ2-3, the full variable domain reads DAGVTQSPTHLIKTRGQQVTLRCSPKSGHDTVSWYQQALGQGPQFIFQYYEEEERQRGNFPDRFSGHQFPNYSSELNVNALLLGDSALYLCASSYTGGGNTDTQYFGPGTRLTVL.

CDR3 nucleotides: TGTGCCAGCAGCTTAGCCTCAGGGTGGAGTGAAAAACTGTTTTTT. It is translated as CASSLASGWSEKLFF. This chain uses TRBV7-6 with TRBJ1-4, with a weak D call TRBD1 (5 bases). The length of the CDR3 is 15 residues. Trimming stripped 0 bases from V and 7 bases from J, with 12 bases between. Germline V CDR1 and CDR2: SGHVS, FNYEAQ.

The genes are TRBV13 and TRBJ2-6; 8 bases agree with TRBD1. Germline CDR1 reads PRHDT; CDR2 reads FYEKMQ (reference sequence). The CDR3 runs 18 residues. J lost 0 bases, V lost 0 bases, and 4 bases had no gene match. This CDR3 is CASSLGGTGYSGANVLTF. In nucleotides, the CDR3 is TGTGCCAGCAGCTTAGGTGGGACAGGCTACTCTGGGGCCAACGTCCTGACTTTC. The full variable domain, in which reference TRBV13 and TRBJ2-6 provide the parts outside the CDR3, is AAGVIQSPRHLIKEKRETATLKCYPIPRHDTVYWYQQGPGQDPQFLISFYEKMQSDKGSIPDRFSAQQFSDYHSELNMSSLELGDSALYFCASSLGGTGYSGANVLTFGAGSRLTVL.

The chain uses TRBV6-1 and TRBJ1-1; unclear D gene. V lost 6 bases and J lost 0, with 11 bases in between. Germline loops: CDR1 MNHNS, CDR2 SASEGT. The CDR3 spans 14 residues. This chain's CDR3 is CASRELTLNTEAFF. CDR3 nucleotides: TGTGCCAGCAGGGAGTTAACCCTGAACACTGAAGCTTTCTTT.

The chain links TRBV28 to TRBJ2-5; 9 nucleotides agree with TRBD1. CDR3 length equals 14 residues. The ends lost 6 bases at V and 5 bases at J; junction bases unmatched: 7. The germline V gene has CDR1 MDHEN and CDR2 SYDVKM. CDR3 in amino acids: CASSYAQGAETQYF. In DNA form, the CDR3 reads TGTGCCAGCAGCTACGCACAGGGGGCTGAGACCCAGTACTTC.

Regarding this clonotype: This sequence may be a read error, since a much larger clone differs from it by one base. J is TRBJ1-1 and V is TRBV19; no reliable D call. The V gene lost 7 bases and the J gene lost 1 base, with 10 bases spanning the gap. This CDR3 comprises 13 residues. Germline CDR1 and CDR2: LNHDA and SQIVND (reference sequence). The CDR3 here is CASNSVENTEAFF. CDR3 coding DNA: TGTGCCAGTAATTCAGTTGAGAACACTGAAGCTTTCTTT. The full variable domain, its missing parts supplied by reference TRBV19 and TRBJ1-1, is DGGITQSPKYLFRKEGQNVTLSCEQNLNHDAMYWYRQDPGQGLRLIYYSQIVNDFQKGDIAEGYSVSREKKESFPLTVTSAQKNPTAFYLCASNSVENTEAFFGQGTRLTVV.

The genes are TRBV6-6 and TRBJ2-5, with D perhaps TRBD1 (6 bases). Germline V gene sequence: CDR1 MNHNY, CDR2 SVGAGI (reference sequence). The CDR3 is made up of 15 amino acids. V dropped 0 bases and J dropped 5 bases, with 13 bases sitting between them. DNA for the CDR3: TGTGCCAGCAGTTACTCTGATTGGGGGCTGGAGACCCAGTACTTC. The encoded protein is CASSYSDWGLETQYF.

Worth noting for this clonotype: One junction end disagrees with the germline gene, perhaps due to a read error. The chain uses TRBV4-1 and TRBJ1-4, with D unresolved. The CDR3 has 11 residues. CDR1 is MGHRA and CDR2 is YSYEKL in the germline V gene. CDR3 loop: CASSDHEKLFF. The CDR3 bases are TGTGCCAGCAGTGATCATGAAAAACTGTTTTTT.

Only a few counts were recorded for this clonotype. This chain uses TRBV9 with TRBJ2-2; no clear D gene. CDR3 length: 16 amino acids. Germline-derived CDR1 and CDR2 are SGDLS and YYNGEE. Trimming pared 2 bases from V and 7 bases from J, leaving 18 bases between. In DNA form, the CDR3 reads TGTGCCAGCAGCGTCTTCCTCCAGGATGAAGGCGGGGAGCTGTTTTTT. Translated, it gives CASSVFLQDEGGELFF.

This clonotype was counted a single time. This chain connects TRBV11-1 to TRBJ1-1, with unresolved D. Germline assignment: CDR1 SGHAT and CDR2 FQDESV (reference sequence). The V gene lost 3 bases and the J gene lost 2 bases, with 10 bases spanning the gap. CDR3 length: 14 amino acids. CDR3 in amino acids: CASSFRTANTEAFF. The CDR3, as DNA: TGTGCCAGCAGCTTTCGGACTGCCAACACTGAAGCTTTCTTT.

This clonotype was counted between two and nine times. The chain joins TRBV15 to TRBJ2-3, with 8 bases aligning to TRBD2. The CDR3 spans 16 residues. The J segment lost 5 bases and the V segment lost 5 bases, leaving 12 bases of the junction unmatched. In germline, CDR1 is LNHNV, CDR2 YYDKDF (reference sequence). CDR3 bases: TGTGCCACCAGCGACCCGCTCCGGGAGGGTATAGATACGCAGTATTTT. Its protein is CATSDPLREGIDTQYF.

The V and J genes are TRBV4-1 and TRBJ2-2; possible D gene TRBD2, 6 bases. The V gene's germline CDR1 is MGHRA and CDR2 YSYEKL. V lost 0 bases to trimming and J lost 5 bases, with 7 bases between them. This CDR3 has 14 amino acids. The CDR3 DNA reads TGCGCCAGCAGCCAAGAGGAGGGAACCGGGGAGCTGTTTTTT. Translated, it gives CASSQEEGTGELFF.

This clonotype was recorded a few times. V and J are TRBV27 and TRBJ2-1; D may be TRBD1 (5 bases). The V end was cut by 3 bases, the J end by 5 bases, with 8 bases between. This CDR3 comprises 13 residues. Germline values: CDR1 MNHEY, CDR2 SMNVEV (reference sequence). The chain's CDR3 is CASSFDRNNEQFF. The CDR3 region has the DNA TGTGCCAGCAGTTTCGACAGAAACAATGAGCAGTTCTTC.

The CDR3 loop reads CASSLGVGSYNSPLHF. CDR3 DNA: TGTGCCAGCAGCCTTGGAGTGGGCTCCTATAATTCACCCCTCCACTTT. The chain is built from TRBV7-2 and TRBJ1-6; D not certain. With 5 bases removed from V and 0 bases from J, the gap between germline ends came to 11 bases. The CDR3 is 16 residues long. CDR1 and CDR2 from the germline V gene are SGHTA and FQGNSA.

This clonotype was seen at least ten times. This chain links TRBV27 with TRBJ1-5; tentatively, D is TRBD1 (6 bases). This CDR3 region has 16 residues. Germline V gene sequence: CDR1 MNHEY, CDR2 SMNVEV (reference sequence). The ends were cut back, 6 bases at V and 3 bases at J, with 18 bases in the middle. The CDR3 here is CASRYRVRIVNQPQHF. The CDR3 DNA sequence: TGTGCCAGCAGATACAGGGTACGGATCGTCAATCAGCCCCAGCATTTT.

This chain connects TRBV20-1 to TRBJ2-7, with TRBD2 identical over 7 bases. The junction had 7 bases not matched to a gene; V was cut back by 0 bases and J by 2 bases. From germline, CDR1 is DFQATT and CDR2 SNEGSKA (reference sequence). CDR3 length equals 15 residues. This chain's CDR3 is CSARDAASGPYEQYF. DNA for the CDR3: TGCAGTGCTAGAGATGCGGCTAGCGGACCCTACGAGCAGTACTTC.

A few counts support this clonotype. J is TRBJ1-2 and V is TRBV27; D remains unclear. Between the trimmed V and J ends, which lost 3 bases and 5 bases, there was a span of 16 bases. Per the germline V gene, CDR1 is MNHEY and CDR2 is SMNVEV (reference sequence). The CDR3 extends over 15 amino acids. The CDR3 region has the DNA TGTGCCAGCAGTTTCGGGGAGGGTGAAACTTATGGCTACACCTTC. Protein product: CASSFGEGETYGYTF.

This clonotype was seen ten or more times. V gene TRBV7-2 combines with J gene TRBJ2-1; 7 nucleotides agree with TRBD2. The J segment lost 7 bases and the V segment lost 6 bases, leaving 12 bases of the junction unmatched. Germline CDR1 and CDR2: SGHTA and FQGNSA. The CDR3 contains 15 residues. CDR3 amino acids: CASRTPSGGNNEQFF. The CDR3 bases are TGTGCCAGCAGAACCCCCTCCGGGGGGAATAATGAGCAGTTCTTC.